This T cell receptor (beta chain) was documented in a study of radiation and T cells in renal cell carcinoma. The CDR3 spans 17 residues. J was trimmed by 1 base and V by 4 bases; bases with no gene match: 8. Germline V CDR1 and CDR2: SGHDN, FVKESK. As to treatment: treatment-naive control, cytoreductive nephrectomy. Assay: immunoSEQ multiplex PCR; the TCRdb copy retains only in-frame clones and omits some. The top ten clones hold about an eighth of a sample with 13,000 to 15,000 clones, roughly three fifths of them seen once. The sequenced sample was tumor tissue, obtained from a patient whose treatment was nephrectomy without radiotherapy. The sequence derives from a man over 45 with renal cell carcinoma. The V and J genes are TRBV14 and TRBJ1-2, with 11 bases identical to TRBD1. The CDR3 here is CASSPRTGGDFNYGYTF. The CDR3 DNA is TGTGCCAGCAGCCCTCGGACAGGGGGCGACTTTAACTATGGCTACACCTTC.